One and the same sample provided the 27 T cell receptor beta chains below, sequenced in a study of CD8+CD57+ T cells in acquired aplastic anemia. The template for TCR beta VDJ and CDR3 sequence profiling was genomic DNA. TCRdb fed the reads into MiXCR, producing one record per CDR3 protein. The sample includes 200,000 to 250,000 distinct CDR3 sequences, 50% to 70% of them seen just once. Patients chosen for sequencing had shown CD8+CD57+ cell expansion by flow cytometry. Sample: sorted CD4+, CD8+, or CD8+CD57+ T cells (not recorded which) from PBMCs. The receptors stem from a human donor with aplastic anemia.

The chain combines TRBV2 with TRBJ1-4; D is unclear. The CDR3 contains 15 residues. Germline CDR1 and CDR2: SNHLY and FYNNEI. Trimming took 0 bases from V and 7 from J, leaving 12 bases between them. The CDR3 sequence is CASSEATTRGEKLFF. The CDR3 DNA follows: TGTGCCAGCAGTGAAGCGACGACCCGCGGTGAAAAACTGTTTTTT. The variable domain in full, with the rest retrieved from reference TRBV2 and TRBJ1-4, is EPEVTQTPSHQVTQMGQEVILRCVPISNHLYFYWYRQILGQKVEFLVSFYNNEISEKSEIFDDQFSVERPDGSNFTLKIRSTKLEDSAMYFCASSEATTRGEKLFFGSGTQLSVL.

This sequence joins TRBV2 and TRBJ2-5; maybe TRBD2 (5 bases). CDR3 length: 12 residues. V lost 5 bases to trimming and J lost 4 bases, with 8 bases between them. Germline values: CDR1 SNHLY, CDR2 FYNNEI. The CDR3 bases are TGTGCCAGCAGTTATAGCGTAGAGACCCAGTACTTC. This sequence encodes CASSYSVETQYF.

The chain joins TRBV15 to TRBJ2-7, with TRBD1 matching over 7 bases. The V gene end was trimmed by 3 bases and the J gene end by 1 base; junction bases not matched to a gene: 6. Germline CDR1 and CDR2: LNHNV and YYDKDF (reference sequence). The CDR3 has 15 amino acids. The CDR3 protein is CATSSLGTASYEQYF. In DNA form, the CDR3 reads TGTGCCACCAGCAGCTTAGGGACAGCTTCCTACGAGCAGTACTTC.

This clonotype was seen once. The genes are TRBV7-8 and TRBJ2-3; 9 bases agree with TRBD2. The length of the CDR3 is 16 residues. The germline V gene has CDR1 SGHVS and CDR2 FQNEAQ. The J segment lost 5 bases and the V segment lost 4 bases, leaving 10 bases of the junction unmatched. The CDR3 region has the DNA TGTGCCAGCAGCTCGTCCGGGACTAGCTTGGGAGATACGCAGTATTTT. Translated: CASSSSGTSLGDTQYF.

The CDR3 sequence is CASSLLAGGPWETQYF. The DNA for the CDR3 is TGTGCCAGCAGCTTACTAGCGGGGGGGCCATGGGAGACCCAGTACTTC. The chain is built from TRBV5-6 and TRBJ2-5, with 13 bases aligning to TRBD2. The CDR3 contains 16 residues. The junction had 6 bases not matched to a gene; V was cut back by 2 bases and J by 5 bases. CDR1 is SGHDT, CDR2 YYEEEE, per germline.

The sample holds a few counts of this clonotype. This chain joins TRBV10-3 and TRBJ1-2; D gene uncertain. Germline V CDR1 and CDR2: ENHRY, SYGVKD. The CDR3 has 15 amino acids. The V and J ends lost 6 bases and 3 bases respectively, with 17 bases between them. The CDR3 is CAISEGPVEDYGYTF. The CDR3 nucleotides are TGTGCCATCAGCGAGGGCCCGGTAGAAGACTATGGCTACACCTTC.

This clonotype was seen a handful of times. The J gene is TRBJ1-5, the V gene TRBV20-1, with 7 bases matching TRBD1. Germline CDR1 and CDR2: DFQATT and SNEGSKA (reference sequence). V shed 1 base, J shed 1 base, and the junction held 7 bases outside the gene matches. This CDR3 is 16 amino acids long. The DNA of the CDR3 is TGCAGTGCTAGAGTAAGGGGGCGCGGGAGCAATCAGCCCCAGCATTTT. Translating gives CSARVRGRGSNQPQHF.

The chain recombines TRBV7-9 with TRBJ2-3, with D tentatively TRBD2 (5 bases). Germline V gives CDR1 SEHNR, CDR2 FQNEAQ (reference sequence). The CDR3 loop spans 15 amino acids. V was cut by 5 bases and J by 2 bases, with 14 bases left in between. This CDR3 reads CASSTRVPVTDTQYF. The CDR3 DNA follows: TGTGCCAGCAGCACTAGAGTCCCAGTCACAGATACGCAGTATTTT.

The rearrangement uses TRBV7-9 and TRBJ2-6; possibly TRBD1 for D (6 bases). CDR3 length: 14 residues. Germline V gene data show CDR1 as SEHNR and CDR2 as FQNEAQ (reference sequence). V lost 8 bases and J lost 1, with 9 bases in between. The CDR3: CASGTGSGANVLTF. CDR3 nucleotides: TGTGCCAGCGGAACAGGGTCTGGGGCCAACGTCCTGACTTTC.

This clonotype was found once. This chain joins TRBV29-1 and TRBJ2-1, with TRBD2 matching 15 bases. The germline gives CDR1 SQVTM, CDR2 ANQGSEA. This CDR3 has 15 residues. Trimming cost V 1 base and J 6 bases; bases outside gene matches: 1. The CDR3 DNA reads as TGCAGCGTTGAAGGGACTAGCGGGGGGGTCAATGAGCAGTTCTTC. This sequence encodes CSVEGTSGGVNEQFF.

As concerns this clonotype: The junction departs from the called germline gene at one end, perhaps through a read error. The chain links TRBV10-3 to TRBJ1-2; a weak D match, TRBD1 (6 bases). The CDR3 covers 15 residues. The germline gives CDR1 ENHRY, CDR2 SYGVKD. The CDR3 loop reads CASSDRGTGAYGYTF. CDR3 bases: TGTGCCAGCAGTGACCGGGGCACGGGGGCATATGGCTACACCTTC.

This clonotype was seen more than once but under ten times. The chain combines TRBV28 with TRBJ1-1; D possibly corresponds to TRBD1 (5 bases). Per germline, CDR1 MDHEN and CDR2 SYDVKM. The CDR3 extends over 13 amino acids. V lost 4 bases and J 10 bases, leaving 16 bases between the germline ends. The CDR3 DNA reads as TGTGCCAGCAGTTCAATTGAGGCTAGGGGAGCTTTCTTT. Its protein is CASSSIEARGAFF.

This clonotype appeared a few times. The V gene is TRBV12-3 or TRBV12-4, the J gene TRBJ1-6; no clear D. CDR3 size: 12 residues. With 6 bases removed from V and 6 bases from J, the gap between germline ends came to 6 bases. This chain's CDR3 is CASRNFNSPLHF. The CDR3, as DNA: TGTGCCAGCAGAAATTTTAATTCACCCCTCCACTTT.

To note about this clonotype: The conserved phenylalanine or tryptophan is not found at the CDR3 terminus, so this likely reflects a read error. The chain uses TRBV4-1 and TRBJ2-5; D is possibly TRBD2 (5 bases). The CDR3 spans 15 residues. CDR1 MGHRA and CDR2 YSYEKL come from the germline V gene. V dropped 0 bases and J dropped 5 bases, with 13 bases sitting between them. The CDR3 sequence: CASSQDRGLSETQYI. CDR3 in DNA: TGCGCCAGCAGCCAAGATCGAGGGTTAAGTGAGACCCAGTACATC.

The chain joins TRBV2 to TRBJ1-1; 9 bases agree with TRBD1. V trimming: 10 bases; J trimming: 2 bases; junction bases outside the gene matches: 5. Germline-derived CDR1 and CDR2 are SNHLY and FYNNEI. The CDR3 is 13 amino acids. The CDR3 reads CATGTGRNTEAFF. Here the CDR3 DNA reads TGTGCCACAGGGACAGGGCGCAACACTGAAGCTTTCTTT.

The chain couples TRBV20-1 to TRBJ2-2, with 10 bases lining up with TRBD2. Germline V gene data show CDR1 as DFQATT and CDR2 as SNEGSKA (reference sequence). CDR3 length: 15 residues. The V and J ends lost 5 bases and 3 bases, in that order; junction bases with no gene match: 6. The CDR3 here is CSAQRLAGDTGELFF. In DNA, the CDR3 is TGCAGTGCTCAGAGGCTAGCGGGAGACACCGGGGAGCTGTTTTTT.

The chain combines TRBV7-6 with TRBJ2-5; the match to TRBD2 covers 7 bases. Germline CDR1 is SGHVS and CDR2 is FNYEAQ. V was clipped by 7 bases and J by 2 bases; unmatched bases: 4. The CDR3 runs to 13 residues. CDR3 sequence (DNA): TGTGCCAGCATGGGCGGGGGTCAAGAGACCCAGTACTTC. Translated, it gives CASMGGGQETQYF.

The chain combines TRBV20-1 with TRBJ2-3, with a tentative D call TRBD2 (6 bases). CDR1 is DFQATT, CDR2 SNEGSKA, per germline (reference sequence). The CDR3 has 12 residues. V was clipped by 4 bases and J by 5 bases, with 10 bases between them. The CDR3 loop reads CSATTRLDTQYF. The CDR3 region has the DNA TGCAGTGCTACGACTAGACTAGATACGCAGTATTTT.

In its sample, this clonotype was seen many times. The V and J genes are TRBV20-1 and TRBJ2-3; the match to TRBD2 covers 13 bases. The CDR3 runs 19 residues. The V gene end was trimmed by 3 bases and the J gene end by 1 base; junction bases not matched to a gene: 13. The germline V gene has CDR1 DFQATT and CDR2 SNEGSKA (reference sequence). The CDR3 sequence is CSASYFAVGLAGRTDTQYF. The CDR3 bases are TGCAGTGCTAGTTACTTCGCCGTGGGACTAGCGGGGCGCACAGATACGCAGTATTTT.

The chain has TRBV24-1 and TRBJ2-2, with a tentative D call TRBD1 (5 bases). V was cut by 7 bases and J by 1 base, with 6 bases left in between. CDR1 and CDR2 (germline): KGHDR, SFDVKD. The CDR3 is 13 amino acids. DNA of the CDR3: TGTGCCACCAGCGACAGGAACACCGGGGAGCTGTTTTTT. This sequence encodes CATSDRNTGELFF.

On this clonotype: Compared with germline, one end of the junction differs, possibly owing to a read error. The V call is TRBV9, the J call TRBJ2-2, with D possibly TRBD2 on 6 matching bases. The germline V gene has CDR1 SGDLS and CDR2 YYNGEE. This CDR3 has 19 amino acids. The CDR3 protein is CASSVALSAGRANTGELLF. CDR3 bases: TGTGCCAGCAGCGTAGCGCTGTCAGCGGGTCGGGCGAACACCGGGGAGCTGCTTTTT.

This clonotype was seen ten or more times. The chain carries TRBV5-6 and TRBJ2-2; TRBD1 agrees at 8 bases. With 3 bases clipped from V and 8 bases from J, the junction kept 6 bases outside the gene matches. Germline V gives CDR1 SGHDT, CDR2 YYEEEE. The CDR3 consists of 14 residues. The CDR3 sequence is CASSSSQGAGELFF. CDR3 sequence (DNA): TGTGCCAGCAGCTCTAGTCAGGGGGCTGGGGAGCTGTTTTTT.

The chain employs TRBV9 and TRBJ2-5; 11 bases fit TRBD2. The CDR3 has 16 amino acids. The germline gives CDR1 SGDLS, CDR2 YYNGEE. V shed 0 bases, J shed 4 bases, and the junction held 5 bases outside the gene matches. The CDR3 region is CASSVVAGGLGETQYF. As DNA, the CDR3 is TGTGCCAGCAGCGTAGTAGCGGGGGGGCTTGGAGAGACCCAGTACTTC.

The chain couples TRBV15 to TRBJ2-7; 7 bases are a match to TRBD2. There are 14 residues in the CDR3. Germline lookup yields CDR1 LNHNV and CDR2 YYDKDF (reference sequence). The trim removed 1 base at V and 2 bases at J, leaving 2 bases unmatched. CDR3 in amino acids: CATSRASGPYEQYF. For the CDR3, the DNA is TGTGCCACCAGCAGAGCTAGCGGTCCCTACGAGCAGTACTTC.

This clonotype appeared a few times. The chain carries TRBV7-9 and TRBJ2-1, with 8 bases aligning to TRBD2. CDR3 size: 13 residues. With V trimmed by 6 bases and J by 7 bases, 5 bases remained unmatched. Per germline, CDR1 SEHNR and CDR2 FQNEAQ (reference sequence). The CDR3: CASSYGGGNEQFF. The CDR3, as DNA: TGTGCCAGCAGTTACGGGGGGGGGAATGAGCAGTTCTTC.

The V call is TRBV10-3, the J call TRBJ1-2; no firm D call. The CDR3 totals 14 residues. Between the trimmed V and J ends, which lost 0 bases and 4 bases, there was a span of 9 bases. Germline V gives CDR1 ENHRY, CDR2 SYGVKD. CDR3 sequence reads: CAISESQVFYGYTF. The CDR3 region has the DNA TGTGCCATCAGTGAGTCTCAAGTGTTCTATGGCTACACCTTC.

This clonotype has a handful of counts. The rearrangement joins TRBV9 to TRBJ1-1, with 7 positions matching TRBD1. The CDR3 has 13 amino acids. CDR1 SGDLS and CDR2 YYNGEE come from the germline V gene. Trimming took 3 bases from V and 9 from J; bases not matched to a gene: 8. The CDR3 sequence: CASSATTGTKAFF. The CDR3 DNA follows: TGTGCCAGCAGCGCCACGACAGGGACGAAAGCTTTCTTT.